This is a list of T cell receptor beta chains from one sample in a study of beta chain features in type 1 diabetes. Method: immunoSEQ multiplex PCR; TCRdb's copy keeps in-frame clones and lacks some. The sample has 250,000 to 300,000 clones; less than 30% are singletons. The sample comprised naive CD4+ T cells from blood. These receptors were obtained from a woman between 25 and 40 years old with type 1 diabetes. CDR3s include the opening cysteine and the closing phenylalanine or tryptophan. A D gene is named only where the DNA matches it firmly. Where a row states a size, it is once, few, many or the class of an expanded clone; other rows omit it.

abundance	v_gene	j_gene	d_gene	CDR3nt	CDR3aa
.	TRBV30	TRBJ1-3	.	TGTGCCTGGAGTGTACAATCCGATTATGGAAACACCATATATTTT	CAWSVQSDYGNTIYF
.	TRBV10-2	TRBJ2-7	.	TGCGCCAGCAGGAAAGAGCGTTTCTTC	CASRKERFF
few	TRBV11-1	TRBJ2-2	TRBD2	TGTGCCAGCAGGGAGACTAGCGGGAGAGTCGGGGAGCTGTTTTTT	CASRETSGRVGELFF
.	TRBV5-4	TRBJ2-4	.	TGTGCCAGCAGCTCGGGGTCCCAAGAGATTCAGTACTTC	CASSSGSQEIQYF
.	TRBV19	TRBJ2-6	.	TGTGCCAGCAAACAGGTCTCGGGGGCCAACGTCCTGACTTTC	CASKQVSGANVLTF
few	TRBV2	TRBJ2-7	.	TGTGCCAGCAGGCACGCGGGGAGCTACGAGCAGTACTTC	CASRHAGSYEQYF
.	TRBV9	TRBJ2-1	TRBD2	TGTGCCAGCAGCGTGGGGACTAGCTCGGGGTTCAAAGAGCAGTTCTTC	CASSVGTSSGFKEQFF
.	TRBV5-1	TRBJ1-5	.	TGCGCCAGCAGAGTGGACAGTTCGAATCAGCCCCAGCATTTT	CASRVDSSNQPQHF
few	TRBV5-4	TRBJ2-7	.	TGTGCCAGCAGCTTGGGGGACTGGGACGAGCAGTACTTC	CASSLGDWDEQYF
.	TRBV30	TRBJ2-3	TRBD2	TGTGCCTGGAGTGTAGGGGCTAGCGGAGGGGATACGCAGTATTTT	CAWSVGASGGDTQYF
few	TRBV2	TRBJ2-1	TRBD2	TGTGCCGGAGCTAGCGGGAGTGACAATGAGCAGTTCTTC	CAGASGSDNEQFF
.	TRBV7-9	TRBJ2-3	.	TGTGCCAGCAGCCCCGGGACTTTGACAGATACGCAGTATTTT	CASSPGTLTDTQYF
few	TRBV7-2	TRBJ2-5	TRBD2	TGTGCCAGCAGCAAAGGGACTAGCGGGTGGGAGACCCAGTACTTC	CASSKGTSGWETQYF
few	TRBV5-1	TRBJ2-7	.	TGCGCCAGCAGCTTGGTGGTTAGCCGATACTCCTACGAGCAGTACTTC	CASSLVVSRYSYEQYF
few	TRBV25-1	TRBJ1-1	.	TGTGCCAGCAAGCGGAACACTGAAGCTTTCTTT	CASKRNTEAFF
few	TRBV23-1	TRBJ2-1	TRBD2	TGCGCCAGCAGTCCTCCTAGCGGGAGCGATGAGCAGTTCTTC	CASSPPSGSDEQFF
.	TRBV6-1	TRBJ1-1	.	TGTGCCAGCAGCCCCCTCGGACAGCCGAACACTGAAGCTTTCTTT	CASSPLGQPNTEAFF
.	TRBV9	TRBJ2-7	TRBD1	TGTGCCAGCAGCGTAACAGGGGGCTCCTACGAGCAGTACTTC	CASSVTGGSYEQYF
.	TRBV4-2	TRBJ2-5	.	TGTGCCAGCAGCCAAGGCGGTTCTGGGGAGACCCAGTACTTC	CASSQGGSGETQYF
.	TRBV29-1	TRBJ2-7	TRBD2	TGCAGCGTTGACGCAACCGGGACTAGCGGGACCTACGAGCAGTACTTC	CSVDATGTSGTYEQYF
few	TRBV4-1	TRBJ2-1	.	TGCGCCAGCAGACTAGCAGGAGGATCGTACAATGAGCAGTTCTTC	CASRLAGGSYNEQFF
.	TRBV18	TRBJ2-2	TRBD1	TGTGCCAGCTCACCCACGGACAGGGTGAACACCGGGGAGCTGTTTTTT	CASSPTDRVNTGELFF
few	TRBV7-9	TRBJ2-7	.	TGTGCCAGCAGCTTAGCGACGGCGACTCGACGGGGGAACGAGCAGTACTTC	CASSLATATRRGNEQYF